Listed below are T cell receptor beta chains from one sample, sequenced in a study of cytomegalovirus exposure and HLA in healthy donors. Assay: immunoSEQ multiplex PCR; the TCRdb copy retains only in-frame clones and omits some. The sample contains fewer than 200,000 clones, about 82% of which appear only once. Material: PBMCs. These receptors were collected from a female donor in good health and CMV-seronegative. Both conserved end residues are part of each CDR3. D genes are given only for firm matches. Clone size is not always given. Where it is, it says once, few, many or a class for expanded clones.

>few|TRBJ2-5|TRBV6-4|TRBD2
CASSVERGETQYF
TGTGCCAGCAGTGTTGAGCGGGGAGAGACCCAGTACTTC
>NA|TRBJ2-2|TRBV6-1|TRBD1
CASSAGTGFTGELFF
TGTGCCAGCAGTGCCGGGACAGGGTTCACCGGGGAGCTGTTTTTT
>once|TRBJ1-4|TRBV4-1|NA
CASSQGLYNEKLFF
TGCGCCAGCAGCCAGGGACTGTATAATGAAAAACTGTTTTTT
>NA|TRBJ2-3|TRBV18|NA
CASSPAITDTQYF
TGTGCCAGCTCACCGGCAATCACAGATACGCAGTATTTT
>NA|TRBJ1-2|TRBV6-5|NA
CASSYGQGNYGYTF
TGTGCCAGCAGTTACGGGCAGGGAAACTATGGCTACACCTTC
>NA|TRBJ2-4|TRBV9|TRBD2
CASSPKSEWGGLVKNSQYF
TGTGCCAGCAGCCCTAAGTCCGAGTGGGGGGGGTTGGTCAAAAACAGTCAGTACTTC
>NA|TRBJ1-1|TRBV5-1|NA
CASSYLDNTEAFF
TGCGCCAGCAGCTATCTAGATAACACTGAAGCTTTCTTT
>NA|TRBJ1-1|TRBV7-8|TRBD1
CASSSWTGGDEAFF
TGTGCCAGCAGCTCCTGGACAGGGGGGGATGAAGCTTTCTTT
>NA|TRBJ1-5|TRBV28|NA
CASTTAQGNQPQHF
TGTGCCAGCACAACAGCTCAGGGCAATCAGCCCCAGCATTTT
>few|TRBJ2-3|TRBV2|NA
CASRKGGGTDTQYF
TGTGCCAGCAGAAAGGGGGGGGGCACAGATACGCAGTATTTT
>NA|TRBJ1-5|TRBV18|NA
CASSRENNQPQHF
TGTGCCAGCTCTCGGGAGAACAATCAGCCCCAGCATTTT
>NA|TRBJ1-5|TRBV6-5|NA
CASSLTGQINQPQHF
TGTGCCAGCAGCCTCACCGGACAGATCAATCAGCCCCAGCATTTT
>NA|TRBJ1-5|TRBV18|NA
CASSPSGTNSNQPQHF
TGTGCCAGCTCACCCAGCGGGACAAATAGCAATCAGCCCCAGCATTTT
>few|TRBJ1-3|TRBV14|TRBD1
CASRDRVGNTIYF
TGTGCCAGCCGGGACAGGGTTGGAAACACCATATATTTT
>NA|TRBJ1-1|TRBV7-3|TRBD1
CASRQTGTADTEAFF
TGTGCCAGCAGGCAAACCGGGACAGCAGACACTGAAGCTTTCTTT
>NA|TRBJ1-2|TRBV7-2|NA
CASSSGQYGYTF
TGTGCCAGCAGCTCCGGACAGTATGGCTACACCTTC
>NA|TRBJ2-1|TRBV5-4|TRBD1
CASSLGTGGYNEQFF
TGTGCCAGCAGCTTGGGGACAGGGGGATACAATGAGCAGTTCTTC
>NA|TRBJ1-2|TRBV4-3|NA
CASSQDSGGAGYTF
TGCGCCAGCAGCCAAGATTCGGGGGGCGCTGGCTACACCTTC
>NA|TRBJ2-7|TRBV7-2|TRBD1
CASSSRQGAHEQYF
TGTGCCAGCAGTTCCCGACAGGGGGCCCACGAGCAGTACTTC
>NA|TRBJ1-2|TRBV4-2|NA
CASGEGGQWGYGYTF
TGTGCCAGCGGAGAGGGTGGACAGTGGGGCTATGGCTACACCTTC
>NA|TRBJ1-4|TRBV6-4|TRBD1
CASTPTRDRQIPTNEKLFF
TGTGCCAGCACCCCGACCCGGGACAGACAAATTCCAACTAATGAAAAACTGTTTTTT
>NA|TRBJ2-7|TRBV6-5|TRBD1
CASSWGTGVQYF
TGTGCCAGCAGTTGGGGGACAGGGGTTCAGTACTTC
>NA|TRBJ1-3|TRBV21-1|NA
CASGKRANSGNTIYF
TGTGCCAGCGGTAAGAGGGCGAACTCTGGAAACACCATATATTTT
>NA|TRBJ2-5|TRBV11-2|NA
CASSTGQGGIETQYF
TGTGCCAGCAGTACAGGTCAGGGGGGCATAGAGACCCAGTACTTC
>NA|TRBJ2-7|TRBV6-5|TRBD2
CASQPAGDYEQYF
TGTGCCAGCCAACCGGCGGGAGACTACGAGCAGTACTTC
>NA|TRBJ2-7|TRBV5-4|NA
CASSYIGEQYF
TGTGCCAGCAGCTACATCGGGGAGCAGTACTTC
>NA|TRBJ1-6|TRBV30|NA
CALGGAGSPLHF
TGTGCCCTCGGGGGGGCCGGGTCACCCCTCCACTTT
>NA|TRBJ2-1|TRBV6-6|NA
CASREGRYNEQFF
TGTGCCAGCAGGGAGGGCCGTTACAATGAGCAGTTCTTC
>NA|TRBJ1-1|TRBV6-5|NA
CASILARGWKTEAFF
TGTGCCAGCATTCTCGCTCGGGGGTGGAAAACTGAAGCTTTCTTT
>NA|TRBJ2-1|TRBV7-2|TRBD2
CASSPRTSVGSGNEQFF
TGTGCCAGCAGCCCCCGGACTAGCGTGGGATCAGGGAATGAGCAGTTCTTC
>NA|TRBJ2-1|TRBV10-3|TRBD1
CAISTTGAGNEQFF
TGTGCCATCAGTACGACAGGGGCAGGCAATGAGCAGTTCTTC
>NA|TRBJ1-6|TRBV5-5|NA
CASSFGEGSYNSPLHF
TGTGCCAGCAGCTTTGGGGAGGGCTCCTATAATTCACCCCTCCACTTT
>NA|TRBJ2-1|TRBV2|NA
CASRLQTAGSYNEQFF
TGTGCCAGCAGATTACAGACCGCGGGCTCCTACAATGAGCAGTTCTTC
>NA|TRBJ1-5|TRBV19|TRBD1
CASTGTGGGQPQHF
TGTGCCAGTACCGGGACAGGGGGCGGTCAGCCCCAGCATTTT
>NA|TRBJ1-4|TRBV5-4|NA
CASSFGSPGLSSEKLFF
TGTGCCAGCAGCTTCGGGAGTCCGGGTTTGAGTTCTGAAAAACTGTTTTTT
>few|TRBJ2-7|TRBV5-1|NA
CASSRDLSSYEQYF
TGCGCCAGCAGCCGGGACTTAAGCTCCTACGAGCAGTACTTC
>NA|TRBJ2-3|TRBV18|NA
CASSPRGTGTDTQYF
TGTGCCAGCTCACCACGAGGGACTGGCACAGATACGCAGTATTTT
>NA|TRBJ2-1|TRBV18|TRBD2
CASSPNSGNYNEQFF
TGTGCCAGCTCACCAAATAGCGGGAACTACAATGAGCAGTTCTTC
>once|TRBJ2-7|TRBV19|TRBD1
CASSARTGGNEQYF
TGTGCCAGTAGTGCCCGGACAGGGGGTAACGAGCAGTACTTC
>NA|TRBJ1-1|TRBV6-5|NA
CASSYNDKNTEAFF
TGTGCCAGCAGTTACAATGACAAAAACACTGAAGCTTTCTTT
>NA|TRBJ2-1|TRBV7-3|NA
CASSSGPRTGGNNEQFF
TGTGCCAGCAGCTCCGGGCCTCGAACCGGGGGAAACAATGAGCAGTTCTTC
>NA|TRBJ2-7|TRBV9|NA
CASSVGRERSHEQYF
TGTGCCAGCAGCGTCGGCCGGGAGCGCTCACACGAGCAGTACTTC
>NA|TRBJ2-5|TRBV29-1|TRBD2
CSVEDSGGGGRERAQYF
TGCAGCGTTGAAGATTCGGGCGGGGGGGGGCGAGAGAGGGCCCAGTACTTC
>NA|TRBJ1-1|TRBV6-4|TRBD1
CASRATGLNTEAFF
TGTGCCAGCAGGGCGACAGGGTTGAACACTGAAGCTTTCTTT
>NA|TRBJ1-4|TRBV2|NA
CASSGSGHEKLFF
TGTGCCAGCAGTGGTAGCGGCCATGAAAAACTGTTTTTT